The 31 T cell receptor beta chains in this list originate from one sample, sequenced in a study of blood T cell repertoires in COVID-19 (dated by TCRdb to about 2020). The library was made by the immunoSEQ multiplex PCR assay. TCRdb mirrors the immuneACCESS table, restricted to in-frame sequences. Some clones are absent from its copies; in checked studies, under half trace to an unresolved V gene, and the reason for the others is unknown. A total of 200,000 or so clones appear in this sample, approximately 90% of them only once. The ten largest clonotypes hold just over 2.5% of the sample. Specimen: PBMCs or T cells enriched from blood (not recorded which). These TCRs come from a woman aged 25 to 45 who had recovered from COVID-19.

This clone was counted only a few times. V and J are TRBV29-1 and TRBJ2-1; 8 bases are shared with TRBD2. The germline gives CDR1 SQVTM, CDR2 ANQGSEA. This CDR3 contains 15 residues. J was trimmed by 9 bases and V by 8 bases; bases with no gene match: 18. DNA of the CDR3: TGCAGCCTAGAAGGGCTAGCGGGCGGTCCAGGTGAGCAGTTCTTC. Translation: CSLEGLAGGPGEQFF.

V usage is TRBV7-9 and J usage is TRBJ2-1; a weak D match, TRBD1 (6 bases). The germline V gene encodes CDR1 SEHNR and CDR2 FQNEAQ (reference sequence). The CDR3 has 14 residues. The V end was cut by 3 bases, the J end by 7 bases, with 13 bases between. CDR3 in amino acids: CASSFTFRGNEQFF. DNA of the CDR3: TGTGCCAGCAGCTTCACCTTCAGGGGTAATGAGCAGTTCTTC.

The J gene is TRBJ2-4, the V gene TRBV7-9, with D possibly matching TRBD2 (6 bases). The CDR3 covers 16 residues. Germline CDR1 SEHNR, CDR2 FQNEAQ (reference sequence). V was clipped by 5 bases and J by 5 bases, with 19 bases between them. CDR3 sequence (DNA): TGTGCCAGCAGCAACCTTAGGTGGGAGGTGGAAAACATTCAGTACTTC. Amino acids: CASSNLRWEVENIQYF.

Comment on this clone: A much more abundant neighbour one base away suggests this may be a read error. The chain recombines TRBV27 with TRBJ1-2, with TRBD1 identical over 7 bases. J lost 0 bases, V lost 6 bases, and 1 base had no gene match. The CDR3 has 13 amino acids. The germline V gene has CDR1 MNHEY and CDR2 SMNVEV (reference sequence). The CDR3 is CASRGTANYGYTF. The CDR3 DNA reads TGTGCCAGCAGGGGGACAGCTAACTATGGCTACACCTTC.

This clone appeared a single time. This chain joins TRBV10-3 and TRBJ1-3, with D hard to call. Per germline, CDR1 ENHRY and CDR2 SYGVKD. The V end was cut by 0 bases, the J end by 1 base, with 13 bases between. The CDR3 is 17 residues long. CDR3 loop: CAISESNGERSGNTIYF. In DNA form, the CDR3 reads TGTGCCATCAGTGAGTCGAACGGGGAACGATCTGGAAACACCATATATTTT.

The V and J genes are TRBV7-9 and TRBJ2-1; 9 bases agree with TRBD1. J gave up 4 bases and V 3 bases, and 4 bases lay outside the gene matches. The germline gives CDR1 SEHNR, CDR2 FQNEAQ (reference sequence). The CDR3 is made up of 15 amino acids. CDR3 amino acids: CASSFSGQGYNEQFF. The CDR3 bases are TGTGCCAGCAGCTTCTCCGGACAGGGGTACAATGAGCAGTTCTTC.

The rearrangement uses TRBV6-6 and TRBJ1-2; 9 positions match TRBD1. CDR3 length equals 16 residues. Germline CDR1 reads MNHNY; CDR2 reads SVGAGI (reference sequence). V shed 6 bases and J 0 bases; nucleotides not matched to a gene: 8. The CDR3 nucleotides read TGTGCCAGCAGGGACGGACAGGGGCTTGCTAACTATGGCTACACCTTC. Its translation: CASRDGQGLANYGYTF.

This rearrangement joins TRBV12-5 to TRBJ1-1, with a tentative D call TRBD1 (5 bases). CDR1 and CDR2 from the germline V gene are LGHNT and FRNRAP. The CDR3 loop spans 11 amino acids. V lost 10 bases, J lost 7 bases, and 13 bases lay in between. CDR3 nucleotide sequence: TGTGCTACCAGCGGGGGGGATGAAGCTTTCTTT. The encoded protein is CATSGGDEAFF.

The genes are TRBV7-2 and TRBJ2-7; the match to TRBD2 covers 10 bases. This CDR3 has 14 amino acids. The V and J ends lost 6 bases and 4 bases, in that order; junction bases with no gene match: 6. The V gene's germline CDR1 is SGHTA and CDR2 FQGNSA. CDR3 in DNA: TGTGCCAGCAGGAAGCTAGCGGGGGCTTACGAGCAGTACTTC. Its protein is CASRKLAGAYEQYF.

The chain uses TRBV5-1 and TRBJ1-6, with D possibly being TRBD1 (6 bases). This CDR3 comprises 19 residues. Germline-derived CDR1 and CDR2 are SGHRS and YFSETQ. V was cut by 5 bases and J by 3 bases, with 24 bases left in between. CDR3 sequence reads: CASRPSGHLSPGYNSPLHF. The CDR3 DNA reads as TGCGCCAGCAGACCCTCGGGACACCTTTCTCCTGGCTATAATTCACCCCTCCACTTT.

This rearrangement joins TRBV11-2 to TRBJ1-1; TRBD1 matches 11 bases. The V gene end was trimmed by 4 bases and the J gene end by 0 bases; junction bases not matched to a gene: 1. This CDR3 region has 15 residues. Germline-derived CDR1 and CDR2 are SGHAT and FQNNGV. The DNA of the CDR3 is TGTGCCAGCAGCTGGACAGGGGGCATGAACACTGAAGCTTTCTTT. It yields the protein CASSWTGGMNTEAFF.

The CDR3 DNA follows: TGTGCCATCAGCTCCGTAAACAGGCCCACTGAAGCTTTCTTT. Protein sequence: CAISSVNRPTEAFF. J is TRBJ1-1 and V is TRBV10-3, with TRBD1 as a possible D gene (5 bases). The V end lost 6 bases, the J end lost 4 bases, and 15 bases lay between the germline ends. The length of the CDR3 is 14 residues. Germline CDR1 is ENHRY and CDR2 is SYGVKD.

CDR3 sequence reads: CASSEAFLYGYTF. The CDR3 region has the DNA TGTGCCAGCAGTGAAGCTTTCCTCTATGGCTACACCTTC. This chain joins TRBV6-1 and TRBJ1-2; no clear D gene. The CDR3 extends over 13 amino acids. CDR1 is MNHNS and CDR2 is SASEGT in the germline V gene. Trimming took 0 bases from V and 4 from J, leaving 6 bases between them.

The V and J genes are TRBV19 and TRBJ2-7; tentative D call: TRBD1 (6 bases). The CDR3 sequence is 14 residues long. Germline V CDR1 and CDR2: LNHDA, SQIVND (reference sequence). Trimming left V 6 bases short and J 2 bases short, with 14 bases between. The CDR3 region is CASSAAQGAYEQYF. CDR3 coding DNA: TGTGCCAGTAGCGCGGCACAGGGCGCCTACGAGCAGTACTTC.

The rearrangement links TRBV4-3 to TRBJ2-2; a possible D gene is TRBD1 (7 bases). The germline V gene has CDR1 LGHNA and CDR2 YSLEER. The CDR3 loop spans 16 amino acids. Trimming shortened V by 0 bases and J by 4 bases, and 12 bases separated the two germline ends. The DNA for the CDR3 is TGCGCCAGCAGCCAAGATCGGAGGGGGCTCACCGGGGAGCTGTTTTTT. Translating gives CASSQDRRGLTGELFF.

The chain couples TRBV5-1 to TRBJ2-2; 9 bases line up with TRBD2. The CDR3 has 15 amino acids. Germline CDR1 SGHRS, CDR2 YFSETQ. V gave up 5 bases and J gave up 4 bases; unmatched junction bases: 6. The CDR3 protein is CASSLKTSGTGELFF. Written as DNA, the CDR3 is TGCGCCAGCAGTCTCAAGACTAGCGGCACCGGGGAGCTGTTTTTT.

With respect to this clone: The same CDR3 can be traced to other DNA sequences in this sample. The chain recombines TRBV5-1 with TRBJ1-2; no clear D gene. This CDR3 contains 13 residues. Between the trimmed V and J ends, which lost 0 bases and 4 bases, there was a span of 7 bases. CDR1 is SGHRS, CDR2 YFSETQ, per germline. The CDR3 sequence is CASSLDPGYGYTF. The CDR3 DNA follows: TGCGCCAGCAGCTTGGACCCGGGCTATGGCTACACCTTC.

This chain connects TRBV7-9 to TRBJ2-7; 10 nucleotides match TRBD1. The CDR3 totals 17 residues. Unmatched junction bases numbered 15, after V lost 4 bases and J lost 6 bases. Germline V gives CDR1 SEHNR, CDR2 FQNEAQ (reference sequence). The CDR3 DNA is TGTGCCAGCAGCTATCTTGCCGGGACAGGGGTAAGTGGCGAGCAGTACTTC. Translated: CASSYLAGTGVSGEQYF.

The CDR3 region is CASSLRVSGGSGELFF. CDR3 bases: TGTGCCAGCAGCTTGCGGGTTTCTGGGGGGTCCGGGGAGCTGTTTTTT. J is TRBJ2-2 and V is TRBV5-5; possibly TRBD2 for D (6 bases). The CDR3 consists of 16 residues. Germline V gene sequence: CDR1 SGHKS, CDR2 YYEKEE (reference sequence). V lost 1 base, J lost 6 bases, and 16 bases lay in between.

Only one count was recorded for this clone. The chain is built from TRBV19 and TRBJ2-7; weak D call: TRBD1 (6 bases). The V end was cut by 0 bases, the J end by 6 bases, with 21 bases between. This CDR3 is 17 amino acids long. The germline V gene has CDR1 LNHDA and CDR2 SQIVND (reference sequence). CDR3 amino acids: CASSIDKGSRGNSEQYF. For the CDR3, the DNA is TGTGCCAGTAGTATAGATAAAGGAAGCAGGGGTAATTCCGAGCAGTACTTC.

The rearrangement uses TRBV7-6 and TRBJ2-7; possible D gene TRBD1, 6 bases. CDR1 and CDR2 from the germline V gene are SGHVS and FNYEAQ. The CDR3 covers 14 residues. V shed 2 bases and J shed 3 bases, with 11 bases lying between them. CDR3 bases: TGTGCCAGCAGCTTATTTGCAGGGGTCTACGAGCAGTACTTC. It translates to CASSLFAGVYEQYF.

This clone is a singleton in its sample. The V and J genes are TRBV29-1 and TRBJ1-2; 7 bases are a match to TRBD1. With 3 bases clipped from V and 3 bases from J, the junction kept 7 bases outside the gene matches. Germline V gene sequence: CDR1 SQVTM, CDR2 ANQGSEA. The CDR3 runs 14 residues. DNA for the CDR3: TGCAGCGTTGATACGCAGGGGGTTGACTATGGCTACACCTTC. Translated: CSVDTQGVDYGYTF.

V usage is TRBV6-1 and J usage is TRBJ1-6; D not resolved. The germline V gene has CDR1 MNHNS and CDR2 SASEGT. The ends were cut back, 2 bases at V and 0 bases at J, with 5 bases in the middle. This CDR3 region has 15 residues. The CDR3 spells CASSEPSSYNSPLHF. In nucleotides, the CDR3 is TGTGCCAGCAGTGAACCTAGCTCCTATAATTCACCCCTCCACTTT.

The chain recombines TRBV7-3 with TRBJ2-1; D gene uncertain. V lost 4 bases and J 6 bases, leaving 7 bases between the germline ends. The germline CDR1 and CDR2 sequences are SGHTA and FQGTGA. This CDR3 spans 12 amino acids. The CDR3 DNA follows: TGTGCCAGCAGCTCCGACTCCAATGAGCAGTTCTTC. This sequence encodes CASSSDSNEQFF.

This chain connects TRBV3-1 (or the pseudogene TRBV3-2) to TRBJ2-7; 7 bases fit TRBD1. J lost 3 bases, V lost 3 bases, and 5 bases had no gene match. The CDR3 totals 14 residues. Germline CDR1 LGHDT, CDR2 YNNKEL (reference sequence). CDR3 amino acids: CASSHLDRDYEQYF. The DNA of the CDR3 is TGTGCCAGCAGCCACCTCGACAGGGACTACGAGCAGTACTTC.

Comments on this clone: The germline gene is not matched at one end of the junction; a read error may be the cause. The rearrangement joins TRBV5-1 to TRBJ1-1; D is undetermined. The CDR3 is 14 amino acids. CDR1 SGHRS and CDR2 YFSETQ come from the germline V gene. This CDR3 is CASTLGQMNTEAFF. The CDR3 DNA is TGCGCCAGCACCTTGGGCCAGATGAACACTGAAGCTTTCTTT.

This clone has only one observation. The chain recombines TRBV4-1 with TRBJ1-3, with D possibly matching TRBD1 (5 bases). Trimming removed 1 base from V and 2 bases from J, with 9 bases in between. The CDR3 length is 15 residues. Per the germline V gene, CDR1 is MGHRA and CDR2 is YSYEKL. The CDR3 reads CASSQGTLPGNTIYF. CDR3 sequence (DNA): TGCGCCAGCAGCCAAGGGACACTTCCTGGAAACACCATATATTTT.

The chain employs TRBV5-1 and TRBJ1-6; TRBD1 is a possible D gene (6 bases). The V end lost 0 bases, the J end lost 10 bases, and 8 bases lay between the germline ends. The germline CDR1 and CDR2 sequences are SGHRS and YFSETQ. CDR3 length: 13 amino acids. The CDR3 region has the DNA TGCGCCAGCAGCTTGGGCAGGGGCTCACCCCTCCACTTT. It yields the protein CASSLGRGSPLHF.

V gene TRBV6-5 combines with J gene TRBJ1-1; the D gene is possibly TRBD1 (6 bases). CDR3 length equals 13 residues. Germline V lookup: CDR1 MNHEY, CDR2 SVGAGI. V gave up 0 bases and J gave up 7 bases, with 9 bases separating them. The CDR3 reads CASSYSPGVEAFF. In DNA, the CDR3 is TGTGCCAGCAGTTACTCCCCAGGGGTTGAAGCTTTCTTT.

The chain employs TRBV4-1 and TRBJ2-7; 9 nucleotides align to TRBD1. Germline assignment: CDR1 MGHRA and CDR2 YSYEKL. The J segment lost 5 bases and the V segment lost 3 bases, leaving 5 bases of the junction unmatched. This CDR3 has 14 residues. The CDR3 sequence: CASSQDRGENEQYF. In nucleotides, the CDR3 is TGCGCCAGCAGCCAGGACAGGGGCGAGAACGAGCAGTACTTC.

The CDR3 bases are TGTGCCAGCTCACCAGGGCAAGGCACTGAAGCTTTCTTT. Its protein is CASSPGQGTEAFF. The V gene is TRBV18, the J gene TRBJ1-1, with D uncertain. The CDR3 runs to 13 residues. The germline CDR1 and CDR2 sequences are KGHSH and LQKENI. V was clipped by 2 bases and J by 4 bases, with 8 bases between them.